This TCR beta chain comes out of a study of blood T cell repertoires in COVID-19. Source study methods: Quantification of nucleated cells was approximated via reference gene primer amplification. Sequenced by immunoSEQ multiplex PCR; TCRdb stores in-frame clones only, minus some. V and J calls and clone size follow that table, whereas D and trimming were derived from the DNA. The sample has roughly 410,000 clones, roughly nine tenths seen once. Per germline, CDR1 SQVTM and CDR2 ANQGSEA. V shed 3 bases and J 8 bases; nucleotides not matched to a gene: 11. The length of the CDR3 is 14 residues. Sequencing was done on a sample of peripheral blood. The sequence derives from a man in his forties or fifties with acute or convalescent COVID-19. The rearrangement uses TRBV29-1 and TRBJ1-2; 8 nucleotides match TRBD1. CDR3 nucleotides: TGCAGCGTTGACCGGACAGGGAGTTTCGGGGGCTACACCTTC. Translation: CSVDRTGSFGGYTF.